This T cell receptor (beta chain) was found in a study of blood T cell repertoires in COVID-19 (dated by TCRdb to the early 2020s). Background on the whole study: The collaborator samples originated in the United States, Italy and Spain and spanned the acute and convalescent phases of COVID-19. The material from the prospective study consisted of cDNA or gDNA derived from T cells, B-cell-depleted T cells, or PBMCs. Deeply sampled blood TCRbeta repertoires from subjects exposed to, actively infected with, or recovered from COVID-19 were included in the dataset. A freely available public database, intended as a resource for researchers studying the immune response to SARS-CoV-2, is where the repertoires were released. Samples were obtained from the ongoing ImmuneRACE study (first 160 participants) and from over 1,000 subjects provided by 6 global collaborators. Sample metadata almost always included a de-identified subject ID, COVID-19 status, age in years and sex. HLA class I and class II types, where available, came from metadata supplied by the sample provider rather than from assay-based typing. Here is what the overall study found, with its caveats: The quantity of clinical and demographic metadata differed by source and by participant and was supplied without curation.

At one collaborating source in Seattle, patients were enrolled during active infection and were followed longitudinally through the course of disease. Whole blood was collected in K2EDTA tubes by collaborating institutions according to the institutions' own protocols. For TCRbeta analysis, collaborators shipped samples in one of three forms: frozen whole blood, isolated PBMCs, or DNA extracted from either of those sample types. The germline V gene (reference sequence) supplies CDR1 LNHDA and CDR2 SQIVND. Ends trimmed: V by 7 bases, J by 1 base; bases unmatched to a gene: 9. The CDR3 numbers 16 residues from cysteine through phenylalanine. The read is trimmed to its CDR3 DNA, 48 bases read in frame from base 1. In regard to this clone: Its antigen is not yet known. No base-level quality is on record; no much larger clone is a single base apart.

TCRbeta CDR3 regions were amplified from genomic DNA using the immunoSEQ Assay, a bias-controlled multiplex PCR. The paper's processing steps were these. The number of nucleated cells in each sample was estimated from the amplification of reference gene primers within the assay. Sequence reads were collapsed and filtered to measure the absolute abundance of every unique TCRbeta CDR3 rearrangement. Productive Simpson clonality was computed per sample as the square root of Simpson's diversity index over productive rearrangements. TCRdb's version of the immuneACCESS table is confined to in-frame rearrangements and falls short of the full clone set. An unresolved V gene accounts for under half of the shortfall where checked; the remainder is of unknown origin. That table is the source of V, J and clone size, and D and trimming were worked out from the DNA. The sample profile shows some 330,000 clones; roughly nine tenths of them were found once. The ten largest make up 1.5% to 2% of the sample.

Sequenced material: peripheral blood. The receptor comes from a woman in her 30s with COVID-19, enrolled during active disease. The sequence joins TRBV19 to TRBJ2-2; TRBD2 fits 7 bases in the junction. The nucleotide sequence is given as TGTGCCAGTACTCCGGGAGGAGGAAGGAACACCGGGGAGCTGTTTTTT. It is translated as CASTPGGGRNTGELFF. Reference TRBV19 and TRBJ2-2 proteins supply the regions before and after the CDR3; the full variable domain is: DGGITQSPKYLFRKEGQNVTLSCEQNLNHDAMYWYRQDPGQGLRLIYYSQIVNDFQKGDIAEGYSVSREKKESFPLTVTSAQKNPTAFYLCASTPGGGRNTGELFFGEGSRLTVL.